These 28 T cell receptor beta chains originate from one sample sequenced in a study of cytomegalovirus exposure and HLA in healthy donors (dated by TCRdb to the late 2010s). The protocol used for the library was the immunoSEQ multiplex PCR assay. A mixture of 60 forward primers for TCR Vbeta segments and 13 reverse primers for TCR Jbeta segments was used in the multiplex PCR. The table was pulled from immuneACCESS by TCRdb, which kept in-frame rearrangements only. Such tables lose some clones; where checked, under half of the loss comes from unresolved V genes, and the rest has no known cause. The sample has some 120,000 clones on record, roughly 82% of them singletons. The ten largest clonotypes hold around 10% of the sample. Sequencing used PBMCs. These receptors were collected from a male donor in good health and CMV-seropositive.

This chain links TRBV2 with TRBJ1-2; a possible D gene is TRBD1 (5 bases). CDR3 size: 15 residues. The V gene's germline CDR1 is SNHLY and CDR2 FYNNEI. The V gene lost 2 bases and the J gene lost 2 bases, with 12 bases spanning the gap. The CDR3 DNA is TGTGCCAGCAGTGAACGACAGATCCCAAACTATGGCTACACCTTC. Protein product: CASSERQIPNYGYTF.

The chain carries TRBV7-2 and TRBJ2-5; D is unclear. CDR3 length equals 17 residues. V dropped 0 bases and J dropped 3 bases, with 17 bases sitting between them. Germline assignment: CDR1 SGHTA and CDR2 FQGNSA. CDR3 nucleotide sequence: TGTGCCAGCAGCTTAGCTCTGCTGGTGGCGCAGGAAGAGACCCAGTACTTC. Protein: CASSLALLVAQEETQYF.

This rearrangement joins TRBV4-1 to TRBJ2-5; 11 bases are shared with TRBD1. The assigned J gene may be wrong: the sequence end matches TRBJ2-7 better. The CDR3 spans 17 residues. CDR1 and CDR2 from the germline V gene are MGHRA and YSYEKL. CDR3 bases: TGCGCCAGCAGCCAAGAGTCCTGGACAGGGGGCTGGTACGAGCAGTACTTC. This encodes CASSQESWTGGWYEQYF.

Details on this clone: Mismatch with germline at one junction end may stem from a read error. The CDR3 protein is CASAPLEGANGLTF. As DNA, the CDR3 is TGTGCCAGTGCCCCCCTAGAGGGGGCCAACGGCCTGACTTTC. The rearrangement links TRBV6-4 to TRBJ2-6; TRBD1 aligns across 7 bases. The germline V gene encodes CDR1 MRHNA and CDR2 SNTAGT. This CDR3 contains 14 residues.

The chain uses TRBV2 and TRBJ1-4; possible D gene TRBD1, 6 bases. Germline loops: CDR1 SNHLY, CDR2 FYNNEI. Trimming took off 6 bases at V and 3 bases at J, with 14 bases between the two ends. This CDR3 has 15 amino acids. The CDR3 loop is CASRVLTGSNEKLFF. The CDR3 DNA reads as TGTGCCAGCAGGGTACTGACAGGTTCTAATGAAAAACTGTTTTTT.

This clone was counted between two and nine times. The chain combines TRBV7-6 with TRBJ2-7; 7 bases are shared with TRBD1. Germline-derived CDR1 and CDR2 are SGHVS and FNYEAQ. Trimming at V came to 5 bases and at J to 4 bases, leaving 2 bases not matched to a gene. The CDR3 is made up of 12 amino acids. CDR3 bases: TGTGCCAGCAGCCCGACAGGGTACGAGCAGTACTTC. Translating gives CASSPTGYEQYF. Combining the CDR3 with reference TRBV7-6 and TRBJ2-7 gives the whole variable domain GAGVSQSPRYKVTKRGQDVALRCDPISGHVSLYWYRQALGQGPEFLTYFNYEAQQDKSGLPNDRFSAERPEGSISTLTIQRTEQRDSAMYRCASSPTGYEQYFGPGTRLTVT.

V usage is TRBV2 and J usage is TRBJ2-7; tentative D call: TRBD2 (5 bases). Trimming stripped 7 bases from V and 4 bases from J, with 8 bases between. There are 11 residues in the CDR3. Germline values: CDR1 SNHLY, CDR2 FYNNEI. CDR3 amino acids: CASTSGYEQYF. The CDR3 DNA reads as TGTGCCAGCACCTCGGGGTACGAGCAGTACTTC.

V gene TRBV7-2 combines with J gene TRBJ2-7; 8 bases are a match to TRBD1. The V and J ends lost 1 base and 0 bases, in that order; junction bases with no gene match: 5. The CDR3 extends over 16 amino acids. Germline V CDR1 and CDR2: SGHTA, FQGNSA. The CDR3 coding sequence is TGTGCCAGCAGCTTAGGACAGGGGCCTGTCTCCTACGAGCAGTACTTC. Amino acid sequence: CASSLGQGPVSYEQYF.

This clone was observed once. The chain couples TRBV28 to TRBJ1-2; 12 bases line up with TRBD1. Germline CDR1 is MDHEN and CDR2 is SYDVKM. This CDR3 comprises 17 residues. Germline trimming cut 6 bases from V and 7 bases from J; bases unmatched to any gene: 15. DNA of the CDR3: TGTGCCAGCAGATCGGGACAGGGGGCGGTTAGTAACGGTGGCTACACCTTC. Residues: CASRSGQGAVSNGGYTF.

V and J are TRBV30 and TRBJ2-7; D is ambiguous. Trimming shortened V by 0 bases and J by 6 bases, and 12 bases separated the two germline ends. Germline lookup yields CDR1 GTSNPN and CDR2 SVGIG (reference sequence). The length of the CDR3 is 13 residues. CDR3 sequence: CAWSVGRRSEQYF. The CDR3 DNA sequence: TGTGCCTGGAGTGTCGGTCGTCGGAGCGAGCAGTACTTC.

This chain connects TRBV29-1 to TRBJ1-4; D unclear. Per germline, CDR1 SQVTM and CDR2 ANQGSEA. The V gene lost 4 bases and the J gene lost 5 bases, with 14 bases spanning the gap. CDR3 size: 14 residues. The DNA of the CDR3 is TGCAGCGTTGGAATGCGGCTAAACAATGAAAAACTGTTTTTT. The encoded protein is CSVGMRLNNEKLFF.

This clone has only one observation. The chain couples TRBV7-9 to TRBJ2-7; no firm D call. This CDR3 is 14 amino acids long. V was shortened by 3 bases and J by 0 bases, with 9 bases between the two germline ends. Germline CDR1 is SEHNR and CDR2 is FQNEAQ (reference sequence). CDR3 in amino acids: CASSLSITSYEQYF. CDR3 DNA: TGTGCCAGCAGCTTGAGTATAACCTCCTACGAGCAGTACTTC.

The chain employs TRBV11-3 and TRBJ2-4; 7 nucleotides agree with TRBD2. After removal of 3 bases from V and 12 bases from J, the junction contained 14 bases not matched to a gene. From germline, CDR1 is SGHNT and CDR2 YENEEA. The CDR3 totals 15 residues. CDR3 sequence: CASSFGAGEAYSQYF. The CDR3, as DNA: TGTGCCAGCAGCTTTGGCGCGGGAGAGGCGTACAGTCAGTACTTC.

The rearrangement uses TRBV9 and TRBJ1-2, with D perhaps matching TRBD1 (5 bases). The CDR3 extends over 13 amino acids. Trimming cost V 4 bases and J 3 bases, with 10 bases left between them. Germline values: CDR1 SGDLS, CDR2 YYNGEE. Here the CDR3 DNA reads TGTGCCAGCAGCCCTGGGGGGGACTATGGCTACACCTTC. Translation gives CASSPGGDYGYTF. Complete variable domain (other parts from reference TRBV9 and TRBJ1-2): DSGVTQTPKHLITATGQRVTLRCSPRSGDLSVYWYQQSLDQGLQFLIQYYNGEERAKGNILERFSAQQFPDLHSELNLSSLELGDSALYFCASSPGGDYGYTFGSGTRLTVV.

The table lists this clone with a few counts. The CDR3 reads CASSQDVSHSSGNTIYF. In nucleotides, the CDR3 is TGCGCCAGCAGCCAAGACGTTTCCCACAGCTCTGGAAACACCATATATTTT. The rearrangement links TRBV4-3 to TRBJ1-3; no firm D call. CDR1 is LGHNA, CDR2 YSLEER, per germline. The CDR3 is 17 amino acids. Trimming took off 0 bases at V and 0 bases at J, with 12 bases between the two ends.

This clone has more than one count but fewer than ten. The V call is TRBV7-8, the J call TRBJ1-5, with TRBD1 matching 9 bases. Germline V CDR1 and CDR2: SGHVS, FQNEAQ. The trim removed 5 bases at V and 0 bases at J, leaving 11 bases unmatched. The CDR3 length is 18 residues. This CDR3 reads CASSLWTGDFTSNQPQHF. CDR3 nucleotide sequence: TGTGCCAGCAGCCTCTGGACAGGGGATTTTACTAGCAATCAGCCCCAGCATTTT.

The chain has TRBV28 and TRBJ2-7; TRBD1 matches at 7 bases. Germline V lookup: CDR1 MDHEN, CDR2 SYDVKM. CDR3 size: 14 residues. The V segment lost 6 bases and the J segment 2 bases; nucleotides outside the gene matches: 7. CDR3 DNA: TGTGCCAGCAGACAACGACAGGGTCCCTACGAGCAGTACTTC. Its translation: CASRQRQGPYEQYF.

V usage is TRBV28 and J usage is TRBJ1-6, with 7 nucleotides matching TRBD1. The J segment lost 15 bases and the V segment lost 5 bases, leaving 19 bases of the junction unmatched. This CDR3 is 16 amino acids long. Germline CDR1 and CDR2: MDHEN and SYDVKM. The CDR3: CASSGQAEGSRNGLHF. In nucleotides, the CDR3 is TGTGCCAGCAGTGGACAGGCAGAAGGTTCAAGGAACGGCCTCCACTTT.

This clone was seen a few times. The chain recombines TRBV7-3 with TRBJ1-2, with D maybe TRBD1 (6 bases). The germline V gene encodes CDR1 SGHTA and CDR2 FQGTGA. This CDR3 region has 13 residues. Trimming pared 4 bases from V and 6 bases from J, leaving 12 bases between. CDR3 protein: CASSYRGGDGYTF. The CDR3, as DNA: TGTGCCAGCAGCTATAGGGGGGGCGATGGCTACACCTTC.

The chain is built from TRBV4-3 and TRBJ2-5, with a weak D call TRBD2 (6 bases). The DNA end is a closer match to TRBJ2-7, so the J assignment may be wrong. This CDR3 is built from 14 residues. CDR1 and CDR2 from the germline V gene are LGHNA and YSLEER. CDR3 sequence reads: CASSQAAGKYEQYF. The CDR3 nucleotides are TGCGCCAGCAGCCAAGCGGCGGGAAAATACGAGCAGTACTTC.

The chain recombines TRBV7-8 with TRBJ2-7; D call uncertain. V dropped 5 bases and J dropped 11 bases, with 28 bases sitting between them. Per the germline V gene, CDR1 is SGHVS and CDR2 is FQNEAQ. The CDR3 runs to 16 residues. The CDR3 DNA reads as TGTGCCAGCAGCCTCCCCACCGAACCCCCCCCCTCGGGTGAGTACTTC. This sequence encodes CASSLPTEPPPSGEYF.

In DNA, the CDR3 is TGTGCCAGCAGTGGGGAGAGCACAGATACGCAGTATTTT. Residues: CASSGESTDTQYF. This chain links TRBV2 with TRBJ2-3, with D maybe TRBD2 (5 bases). Trimming stripped 4 bases from V and 0 bases from J, with 5 bases between. Germline V gene lookup returns CDR1 SNHLY and CDR2 FYNNEI. The CDR3 has 13 residues.

This clone was seen more than once but under ten times. The chain joins TRBV11-2 to TRBJ2-2; 9 nucleotides match TRBD1. This CDR3 has 14 residues. The V segment lost 5 bases and the J segment 3 bases; nucleotides outside the gene matches: 1. CDR1 is SGHAT and CDR2 is FQNNGV in the germline V gene. CDR3 sequence (DNA): TGTGCCAGCAGCCGGACAGGGGACACCGGGGAGCTGTTTTTT. Translated: CASSRTGDTGELFF.

The chain recombines TRBV28 with TRBJ2-7; 9 bases align to TRBD1. The V and J ends lost 3 bases and 4 bases, in that order; junction bases with no gene match: 4. This CDR3 contains 14 residues. CDR1 MDHEN and CDR2 SYDVKM come from the germline V gene. CDR3 loop: CASSFPTGGYEQYF. In nucleotides, the CDR3 is TGTGCCAGCAGTTTCCCGACAGGGGGGTACGAGCAGTACTTC.

This clone appeared once. The chain joins TRBV30 to TRBJ1-1; TRBD1 is a possible D gene (6 bases). The CDR3 runs 13 residues. CDR1 and CDR2 (germline): GTSNPN, SVGIG (reference sequence). Trimming left V 3 bases short and J 4 bases short, with 12 bases between. CDR3 bases: TGTGCCTGGAGACAGGGTGTAGTCACTGAAGCTTTCTTT. Translation: CAWRQGVVTEAFF.

The chain is built from TRBV5-4 and TRBJ2-1; D gene uncertain. Germline V CDR1 and CDR2: SGHNT, YYREEE (reference sequence). The CDR3 totals 17 residues. The V gene lost 4 bases and the J gene lost 4 bases, with 21 bases spanning the gap. The CDR3 loop is CASSASSAPISYNEQFF. The DNA for the CDR3 is TGTGCCAGCAGCGCCTCCAGCGCGCCGATTTCATACAATGAGCAGTTCTTC.

This clone has just a few counts. At one end the junction does not follow the germline gene, possibly because of a read error. The V gene is TRBV11-2, the J gene TRBJ2-3; a possible D gene is TRBD2 (6 bases). Germline values: CDR1 SGHAT, CDR2 FQNNGV. The CDR3 loop spans 16 amino acids. Here the CDR3 DNA reads TGTGCCAGCAGGTTAGCGGTGGCGGCTAGCACAGATACGCAGTATTTT. Translation: CASRLAVAASTDTQYF.

This chain links TRBV6-5 with TRBJ2-5, with 8 nucleotides matching TRBD2. This CDR3 contains 14 residues. J lost 1 base, V lost 5 bases, and 3 bases had no gene match. The germline gives CDR1 MNHEY, CDR2 SVGAGI. CDR3 residues: CASSSGRAQETQYF. The CDR3 DNA reads TGTGCCAGCAGTAGCGGGAGAGCCCAAGAGACCCAGTACTTC.